Ten or more counts support the clone carrying this TCR beta chain. Indicated time point: before preoperative PTX-NDP chemotherapy. This sample is part of a study of esophageal squamous cell carcinoma under preoperative chemotherapy. The CDR3 runs to 15 residues. Germline trimming cut 5 bases from V and 3 bases from J; bases unmatched to any gene: 9. Germline loops: CDR1 WSHSY, CDR2 SAAADI. TCRdb re-analysed the PCR reads in MiXCR, keeping a single row per CDR3 protein. The sample shows some 30,000 distinct CDR3 sequences, roughly 48% of them seen only once. This sequence joins TRBV10-2 and TRBJ2-5, with TRBD2 identical over 7 bases. This receptor was obtained from a human donor with esophageal squamous cell carcinoma. The donor label of this sample is uncertain. This sample was taken from a patient given preoperative chemotherapy. The CDR3 loop is CASSPRGGPKETQYF. CDR3 coding DNA: TGCGCCAGCAGTCCGAGGGGAGGGCCTAAAGAGACCCAGTACTTC.